A selection of T cell receptor beta chains follows, all from one sample in a study of blood T cell repertoires in COVID-19. TCRdb keeps only in-frame clones here, not all; method: immunoSEQ multiplex PCR. Among fewer than 130,000 clones, 87% were seen once, and the ten largest hold 4.8%. Sequenced material: peripheral blood. These receptors all come from a human donor in a cohort sampled during active COVID-19. The CDR3 runs from the conserved cysteine through the conserved F or W. D genes are given only for firm matches. Clone size is stated in some rows and not others, as once, few, many or a class when expanded.

j_gene,v_gene,abundance,d_gene,len,CDR3aa,CDR3nt
TRBJ2-5,TRBV5-4,few,TRBD1,14,CASSDGTGGETQYF,TGTGCCAGCAGCGATGGGACAGGGGGAGAGACCCAGTACTTC
TRBJ1-1,TRBV7-2,once,.,14,CASSPMRSGTEAFF,TGTGCCAGCAGCCCAATGAGGAGTGGCACTGAAGCTTTCTTT
TRBJ2-3,TRBV9,.,TRBD2,17,CASSGGGLVGRTDTQYF,TGTGCCAGCAGCGGAGGGGGACTAGTCGGGCGCACAGATACGCAGTATTTT
TRBJ1-2,TRBV10-3,.,TRBD1,15,CAISRSGTGTDGYTF,TGTGCCATCAGCCGATCCGGGACAGGGACCGATGGCTACACCTTC
TRBJ1-2,TRBV3-1/TRBV3-2,.,TRBD1,14,CASSQAGGFYGYTF,TGTGCCAGCAGCCAAGCAGGGGGCTTTTATGGCTACACCTTC
TRBJ2-3,TRBV28,.,.,14,CASSLTSVADTQYF,TGTGCCAGCAGTTTAACTAGTGTCGCAGATACGCAGTATTTT
TRBJ1-5,TRBV7-2,.,TRBD1,14,CASSRDRGRQPQHF,TGTGCCAGCAGCCGCGACAGGGGGCGTCAGCCCCAGCATTTT
TRBJ1-1,TRBV13,.,TRBD1,15,CASSSWTGYTLEAFF,TGTGCCAGCAGCTCGTGGACAGGGTACACCCTTGAAGCTTTCTTT
TRBJ2-1,TRBV12-3/TRBV12-4,.,.,13,CASRTAPLGEQFF,TGTGCCAGCAGAACTGCCCCCCTAGGAGAGCAGTTCTTC
TRBJ1-2,TRBV30,.,TRBD1,14,CARTGTGGRYGYTF,TGTGCCAGGACCGGGACAGGGGGCCGCTATGGCTACACCTTC
TRBJ2-4,TRBV7-9,.,TRBD2,16,CASGFGAGENKNIQYF,TGTGCCAGCGGCTTTGGGGCGGGAGAGAATAAAAACATTCAGTACTTC
TRBJ1-1,TRBV10-3,.,TRBD1,13,CAIRNTGGPEAFF,TGTGCCATCAGAAATACAGGGGGCCCTGAAGCTTTCTTT
TRBJ2-7,TRBV20-1,.,.,11,CSARGLDEQYF,TGCAGTGCCCGGGGTCTTGACGAGCAGTACTTC
TRBJ2-7,TRBV18,.,TRBD1,15,CASSPRGTGTYEQYF,TGTGCCAGCTCACCACGGGGGACAGGGACCTACGAGCAGTACTTC
TRBJ2-5,TRBV5-6,.,.,13,CASSLALAETQYF,TGTGCCAGCAGTCTTGCCCTAGCAGAGACCCAGTACTTC
TRBJ1-6,TRBV5-6,few,TRBD1,14,CASSLQGANSPLHF,TGTGCCAGCAGCCTACAGGGGGCCAATTCACCCCTCCACTTT
TRBJ2-5,TRBV5-1,.,.,15,CASSSPLEVEETQYF,TGCGCCAGCAGCTCCCCCCTGGAGGTGGAAGAGACCCAGTACTTC
TRBJ2-2,TRBV5-8,.,TRBD2,16,CASSLGLAGGRGELFF,TGTGCCAGCAGCCTGGGACTAGCGGGCGGCAGAGGGGAGCTGTTTTTT
TRBJ1-1,TRBV6-5,.,.,15,CASSSLEGGGTEAFF,TGTGCCAGCAGCTCACTGGAGGGTGGGGGCACTGAAGCTTTCTTT
TRBJ2-1,TRBV3-1/TRBV3-2,.,.,13,CASSQGRLSWQFF,TGTGCCAGCAGCCAAGGAAGACTATCTTGGCAGTTCTTC
TRBJ1-6,TRBV6-5,.,.,14,CATLPDRNNSPLHF,TGTGCCACCCTCCCTGACAGGAACAATTCACCCCTCCACTTT
TRBJ2-1,TRBV7-9,.,.,13,CASSLDGAGKQFF,TGTGCCAGCAGCTTAGATGGGGCGGGAAAGCAGTTCTTC
TRBJ2-2,TRBV24-1,.,TRBD2,19,CATSDLILAGDTNTGELFF,TGTGCCACCAGTGATTTGATTCTAGCGGGGGATACGAACACCGGGGAGCTGTTTTTT
TRBJ2-7,TRBV3-1/TRBV3-2,.,TRBD2,19,CASSQSPGLAGGRSYEQYF,TGTGCCAGCAGCCAATCCCCGGGACTAGCGGGGGGTAGATCCTACGAGCAGTACTTC
TRBJ2-7,TRBV19,few,TRBD2,16,CASSMKGLAGDYEQYF,TGTGCCAGTAGTATGAAAGGACTAGCGGGGGACTACGAGCAGTACTTC
TRBJ2-2,TRBV19,.,.,14,CASNRQMNTGELFF,TGTGCCAGTAATAGACAGATGAACACCGGGGAGCTGTTTTTT
TRBJ2-7,TRBV20-1,.,TRBD1,16,CSASRAQGLSSYEQYF,TGCAGTGCTAGTCGAGCACAGGGGTTGAGCTCCTACGAGCAGTACTTC
TRBJ2-3,TRBV27,.,TRBD2,17,CASSIRLAGGRTDTQYF,TGTGCCAGCAGTATAAGACTAGCGGGAGGGAGGACAGATACGCAGTATTTT
TRBJ1-4,TRBV20-1,.,.,13,CSASPRGYEKLFF,TGCAGTGCTAGTCCCCGGGGATATGAAAAACTGTTTTTT
TRBJ1-5,TRBV28,.,.,13,CASSFYADQPQHF,TGTGCCAGCAGTTTTTACGCAGATCAGCCCCAGCATTTT
TRBJ2-2,TRBV4-1,.,.,14,CASSQPRTTGELFF,TGCGCCAGCAGCCAACCCCGGACAACCGGGGAGCTGTTTTTT
TRBJ2-7,TRBV21-1,.,.,15,CASSKNVPRYYEQYF,TGTGCCAGCAGCAAAAATGTCCCGCGCTACTACGAGCAGTACTTC
TRBJ2-3,TRBV13,.,TRBD2,18,CASSLEKIAGANTDTQYF,TGTGCCAGCAGCTTAGAGAAAATAGCGGGGGCTAACACAGATACGCAGTATTTT
TRBJ2-7,TRBV28,.,.,13,CASQDSNTSEQYF,TGTGCCAGCCAGGACAGCAATACGAGCGAGCAGTACTTC
TRBJ2-2,TRBV5-4,.,TRBD2,16,CASSFGTSGTFGELFF,TGTGCCAGCAGCTTTGGGACTAGCGGGACCTTCGGGGAGCTGTTTTTT
TRBJ2-5,TRBV6-2/TRBV6-3,.,.,16,CASSPRQAGLQETQYF,TGTGCCAGCAGTCCCCGGCAGGCAGGTCTTCAAGAGACCCAGTACTTC
TRBJ1-2,TRBV28,.,TRBD1,14,CASSLRGGANGYTF,TGTGCCAGCAGTTTAAGAGGGGGCGCTAATGGCTACACCTTC
TRBJ1-1,TRBV4-1,.,.,16,CASSPLGGPKNTEAFF,TGCGCCAGCAGCCCCCTCGGGGGGCCTAAAAACACTGAAGCTTTCTTT
TRBJ1-5,TRBV7-8,few,TRBD1,16,CASSSDRTGGNQPQHF,TGTGCCAGCAGCTCCGATCGGACAGGGGGCAATCAGCCCCAGCATTTT
TRBJ1-1,TRBV10-3,once,.,13,CAISETRDTEAFF,TGTGCCATCAGTGAAACCAGGGACACTGAAGCTTTCTTT
TRBJ1-5,TRBV6-2/TRBV6-3,.,TRBD1,14,CASSWTGGSQPQHF,TGTGCCAGCAGCTGGACAGGGGGAAGTCAGCCCCAGCATTTT
TRBJ2-1,TRBV5-4,.,.,14,CASSLLSSYNEQFF,TGTGCCAGCAGCCTACTAAGCTCCTACAATGAGCAGTTCTTC
TRBJ1-2,TRBV7-3,.,TRBD1,16,CASSGDRGPRAYGYTF,TGTGCCAGCAGCGGGGACAGGGGGCCCAGGGCATATGGCTACACCTTC
TRBJ1-2,TRBV12-3/TRBV12-4,.,.,13,CASTPGQEESYTF,TGTGCCAGCACCCCCGGGCAGGAGGAAAGCTACACCTTC
TRBJ2-3,TRBV4-3,.,TRBD2,18,CASSQDPGLAVPTDTQYF,TGCGCCAGCAGCCAAGACCCCGGACTAGCGGTACCCACAGATACGCAGTATTTT
TRBJ2-5,TRBV6-5,.,TRBD1,13,CASSQQGRETQYF,TGTGCCAGCAGTCAACAGGGGCGAGAGACCCAGTACTTC
TRBJ1-6,TRBV5-4,once,.,15,CASSTGRGYNSPLHF,TGTGCCAGCAGCACCGGTCGGGGTTATAATTCACCCCTCCACTTT
TRBJ1-2,TRBV23-1,.,TRBD1,18,CASSQARLQGQKNYGYTF,TGCGCCAGCAGTCAAGCCCGCCTCCAGGGACAGAAAAACTATGGCTACACCTTC
TRBJ1-2,TRBV7-8,.,.,11,CASSTHYGYTF,TGTGCCAGCAGCACTCACTATGGCTACACCTTC
TRBJ2-5,TRBV13,.,TRBD1,16,CASSLVGGQLMETQYF,TGTGCCAGCAGCTTAGTAGGGGGACAGCTCATGGAGACCCAGTACTTC
TRBJ2-1,TRBV24-1,.,TRBD2,15,CATSDLLAGGNEQFF,TGTGCCACCAGTGACCTACTGGCGGGAGGAAATGAGCAGTTCTTC
TRBJ2-6,TRBV5-1,.,.,16,CASSLGQNSGANVLTF,TGCGCCAGCAGCTTGGGACAGAACTCTGGGGCCAACGTCCTGACTTTC
TRBJ1-1,TRBV18,.,TRBD1,18,CASSPPGGAGGRNTEAFF,TGTGCCAGCTCACCACCGGGGGGAGCAGGGGGCAGGAACACTGAAGCTTTCTTT
TRBJ2-7,TRBV5-1,.,TRBD1,13,CASSGGQAYEQYF,TGCGCCAGCAGCGGCGGACAGGCTTACGAGCAGTACTTC
TRBJ1-1,TRBV5-1,.,TRBD1,17,CASSLGTGVKLYTEAFF,TGCGCCAGCAGCTTGGGGACAGGGGTGAAGTTGTACACTGAAGCTTTCTTT